The subject of this entry is one TCR beta chain. The data originate from a study of ipilimumab plus nivolumab after autologous stem cell transplantation. The protocol was immunoSEQ multiplex PCR, while the TCRdb copy is restricted to in-frame clones and leaves out a portion. The sample has roughly 11,000 clones, more than 65% seen once. The germline V gene encodes CDR1 GTSNPN and CDR2 SVGIG (reference sequence). Deletions cut 3 bases from V and 1 base from J, with 12 bases between. This CDR3 spans 14 amino acids. The sequencing used PBMCs, collected in a trial of ipilimumab plus nivolumab as post-transplant consolidation. This clonotype was sampled from a male donor with diffuse large B-cell lymphoma. This sequence joins TRBV30 and TRBJ1-2, with a weak D call TRBD1 (6 bases). As DNA, the CDR3 is TGTGCCTGGAGCTTAAAAGGGGGTAACTATGGCTACACCTTC. Protein: CAWSLKGGNYGYTF. The full variable domain, with the rest looked up from reference TRBV30 and TRBJ1-2, is SQTIHQWPATLVQPVGSPLSLECTVEGTSNPNLYWYRQAAGRGLQLLFYSVGIGQISSEVPQNLSASRPQDRQFILSSKKLLLSDSGFYLCAWSLKGGNYGYTFGSGTRLTVV.